The 5 T cell receptor beta chains below all came from one sample that was sequenced in a study of control samples from healthy donors and cancer patients. The data were produced by immunoSEQ multiplex PCR, yet TCRdb's version contains in-frame clones alone and is incomplete. The sample lists 350,000 to 450,000 clones, 90% occurring once. Input material: PBMCs. The receptors were gathered from a man aged 40-49 years with head and neck cancer.

The chain combines TRBV2 with TRBJ2-5, with a weak D call TRBD1 (5 bases). The CDR3 contains 13 residues. CDR1 and CDR2 from the germline V gene are SNHLY and FYNNEI. V was shortened by 5 bases and J by 6 bases, with 13 bases between the two germline ends. Here the CDR3 reads CASSYPTAKTQYF. Written as DNA, the CDR3 is TGTGCCAGCAGTTACCCGACAGCAAAGACCCAGTACTTC.

This chain uses TRBV19 with TRBJ1-2; TRBD1 might be the D (5 bases). CDR1 is LNHDA, CDR2 SQIVND, per germline (reference sequence). Trimming left V 10 bases short and J 6 bases short, with 12 bases between. This CDR3 contains 11 residues. This chain's CDR3 is CAIGGGDGYTF. The CDR3 DNA reads TGTGCCATCGGCGGGGGAGATGGCTACACCTTC.

The chain couples TRBV5-1 to TRBJ2-3; TRBD1 matches 7 bases. CDR1 and CDR2 from the germline V gene are SGHRS and YFSETQ. The V and J ends lost 5 bases and 0 bases, in that order; junction bases with no gene match: 6. The CDR3 length is 15 residues. The CDR3 spells CASRIRQGSTDTQYF. In nucleotides, the CDR3 is TGCGCCAGCAGAATTCGACAGGGCAGCACAGATACGCAGTATTTT.

This chain connects TRBV9 to TRBJ1-3, with unresolved D. The germline gives CDR1 SGDLS, CDR2 YYNGEE. With 0 bases removed from V and 0 bases from J, the gap between germline ends came to 10 bases. This CDR3 has 16 amino acids. CDR3 nucleotide sequence: TGTGCCAGCAGCGTAGTGGCTGCGAACTCTGGAAACACCATATATTTT. It encodes CASSVVAANSGNTIYF. Full variable domain (rest looked up from reference TRBV9 and TRBJ1-3): DSGVTQTPKHLITATGQRVTLRCSPRSGDLSVYWYQQSLDQGLQFLIQYYNGEERAKGNILERFSAQQFPDLHSELNLSSLELGDSALYFCASSVVAANSGNTIYFGEGSWLTVV.

This clone was seen a few times. The rearrangement links TRBV27 to TRBJ1-6; D gene uncertain. The CDR3 loop spans 16 amino acids. V was cut by 5 bases and J by 3 bases, with 14 bases left in between. Per germline, CDR1 MNHEY and CDR2 SMNVEV (reference sequence). The CDR3 DNA reads TGTGCCAGCAGTAAGACTCCGCCCGGCTATAATTCACCCCTCCACTTT. This translates into CASSKTPPGYNSPLHF.